This TCR beta chain was recovered during a study (dated by TCRdb to about 2016). Libraries were constructed by RT-PCR. The data were produced on an Illumina MiSeq. TCRdb applied fastp at Q25 and MiXCR to the public reads, then kept only in-frame beta chains. Every CDR3 protein is listed once, alongside the most common genes and DNA of its rows. The sample table contains 650,000 to 800,000 distinct CDR3 sequences; only one count was recorded for 13% to 15% of them. The biggest ten clones account for 3% to 4.5% of the sample. A word on this clonotype: The antigen it binds to is not known. Nothing much larger sits one base from this clone, and base qualities are not available.

The CDR3 measures 15 amino acids from cysteine to phenylalanine. The retained sequence is limited to the CDR3, 45 bases, with the frame set at the first base. Cut back by 3 bases and 6 bases, the V and J ends lie 16 bases apart. CDR1 and CDR2, per the germline V gene, are MNHNS and SASEGT. This receptor chain uses TRBV6-1 and TRBJ2-3, with no confidently assigned D gene. This TCR was sampled from a female donor in good health, serving as a healthy control. The sequenced material came from memory CD4+ T cells from blood. The bases are TGTGCCAGCAGTGACCCCGGCCGCCCTAGGGATACGCAGTATTTT. Its translation reads: CASSDPGRPRDTQYF.